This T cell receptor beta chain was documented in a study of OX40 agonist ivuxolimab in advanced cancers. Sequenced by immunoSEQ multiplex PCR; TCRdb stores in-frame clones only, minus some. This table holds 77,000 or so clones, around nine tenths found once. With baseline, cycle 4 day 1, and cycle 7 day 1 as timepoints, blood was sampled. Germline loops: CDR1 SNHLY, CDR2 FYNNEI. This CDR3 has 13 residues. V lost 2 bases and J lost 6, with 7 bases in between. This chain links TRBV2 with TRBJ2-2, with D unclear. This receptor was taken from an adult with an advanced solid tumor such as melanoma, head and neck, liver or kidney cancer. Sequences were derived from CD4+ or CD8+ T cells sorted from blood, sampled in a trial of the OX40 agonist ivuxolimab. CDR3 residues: CASSERESGELFF. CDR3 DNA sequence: TGTGCCAGCAGTGAAAGGGAATCCGGGGAGCTGTTTTTT.